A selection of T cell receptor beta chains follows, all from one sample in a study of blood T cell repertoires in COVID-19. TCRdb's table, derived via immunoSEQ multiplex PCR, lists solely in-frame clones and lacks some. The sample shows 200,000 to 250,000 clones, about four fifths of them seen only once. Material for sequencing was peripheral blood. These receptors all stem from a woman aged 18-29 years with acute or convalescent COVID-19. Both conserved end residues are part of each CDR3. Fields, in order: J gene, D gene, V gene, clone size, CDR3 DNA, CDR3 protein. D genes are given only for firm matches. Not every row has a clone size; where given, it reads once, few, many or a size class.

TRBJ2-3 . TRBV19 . TGTGCCAGTAGTATCGGCGGGTCTAGCACAGATACGCAGTATTTT CASSIGGSSTDTQYF
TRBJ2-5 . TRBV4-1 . TGCGCCAGCAGCCAGGGGGACTCGAAAGAGACCCAGTACTTC CASSQGDSKETQYF
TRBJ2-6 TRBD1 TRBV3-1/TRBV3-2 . TGTGCCAGCAGCCGGACAGGGGGTTACTCTGGGGCCAACGTCCTGACTTTC CASSRTGGYSGANVLTF
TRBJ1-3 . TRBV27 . TGTGCCAGCAGACCGGGGTACTCTGGAAACACCATATATTTT CASRPGYSGNTIYF
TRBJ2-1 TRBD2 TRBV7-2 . TGTGCCAGCAGCCCTAGCGGTAGCTCCTACAATGAGCAGTTCTTC CASSPSGSSYNEQFF
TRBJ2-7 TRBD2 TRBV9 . TGTGCCAGCAGCGTAGCGGGGGGAAATGACGAGCAGTACTTC CASSVAGGNDEQYF
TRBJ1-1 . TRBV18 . TGTGCCAGCTCACCACTTGAGGGCACTGAAGCTTTCTTT CASSPLEGTEAFF
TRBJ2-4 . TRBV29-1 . TGCAGCGTTGTGTTCATTGGCGGGTCCTTAGCCAAAAACATTCAGTACTTC CSVVFIGGSLAKNIQYF
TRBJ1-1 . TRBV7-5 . TGTGCCAGATTAAGGGACAGGGCCACTGAAGCTTTCTTT CARLRDRATEAFF
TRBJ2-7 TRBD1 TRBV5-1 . TGCGCCAGCAGCTTGGGAGGGACAGCCCCCTACGAGCAGTACTTC CASSLGGTAPYEQYF
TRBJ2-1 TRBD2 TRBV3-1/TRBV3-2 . TGTGCCAGCAGCCAAGACACTAGCGGGAGCGACAATGAGCAGTTCTTC CASSQDTSGSDNEQFF
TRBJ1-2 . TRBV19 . TGTGCCAGTAGTATTGACCACCGTGGGGACACTAACTATGGCTACACCTTC CASSIDHRGDTNYGYTF
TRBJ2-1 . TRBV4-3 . TGCGCCAGCAGCCAAGATTTAAGGAGCTCCTACAATGAGCAGTTCTTC CASSQDLRSSYNEQFF
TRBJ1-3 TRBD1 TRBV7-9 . TGTGCCAGCAGCTTTGATGCGGTATGGACAGGGGTAGGAAACACCATATATTTT CASSFDAVWTGVGNTIYF
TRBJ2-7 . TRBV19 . TGTGCCAGTAGTATAGGGTCGGGAGCCTCCTACGAGCAGTACTTC CASSIGSGASYEQYF
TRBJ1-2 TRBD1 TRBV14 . TGTGCCAGCAGCCTGACAGGGAATCCCTATGGCTACACCTTC CASSLTGNPYGYTF
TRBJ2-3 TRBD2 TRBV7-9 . TGTGCCAGCAGCTTGGGGGGGAACACAGATACGCAGTATTTT CASSLGGNTDTQYF
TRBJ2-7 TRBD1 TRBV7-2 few TGTGCCAGCAGCTTAGAAAGGGGGGACAGGGCCGTTCAGTACTTC CASSLERGDRAVQYF
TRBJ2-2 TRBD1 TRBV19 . TGTGCCAGTAGTCCCACGGACAGGGACTCCGGGGAGCTGTTTTTT CASSPTDRDSGELFF
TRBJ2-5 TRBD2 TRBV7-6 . TGTGCCAGCAGTCCGAAAGCGGGATACCAAGAGACCCAGTACTTC CASSPKAGYQETQYF
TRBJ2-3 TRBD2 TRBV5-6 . TGTGCCAGCAGCTACCCGCGACTAGCGCCTAGCACAGATACGCAGTATTTT CASSYPRLAPSTDTQYF
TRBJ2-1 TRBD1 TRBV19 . TGTGCCAGTAGTACCCCACCGGGACAGGGTTTACGAAAGGGGAATGAGCAGTTCTTC CASSTPPGQGLRKGNEQFF
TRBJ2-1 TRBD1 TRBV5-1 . TGCGCCAGCAGCTCCGGGGACAGGACACTTCGCTCCTACAATGAGCAGTTCTTC CASSSGDRTLRSYNEQFF
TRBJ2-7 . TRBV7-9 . TGTGCCAGCAGCCGGGACACGGGGAACGAGCAGTACTTC CASSRDTGNEQYF
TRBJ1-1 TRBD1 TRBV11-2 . TGTGCCAGCAGCTCCTCGGACAGGCCAAACACTGAAGCTTTCTTT CASSSSDRPNTEAFF
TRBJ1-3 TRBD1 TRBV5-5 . TGTGCCAGCAGCCGACAGGGTGTAATCCCTAACTCTGGAAACACCATATATTTT CASSRQGVIPNSGNTIYF
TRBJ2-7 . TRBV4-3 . TGCGCCAGCAGCCCCGGACAGAGCTCCTACGAGCAGTACTTC CASSPGQSSYEQYF
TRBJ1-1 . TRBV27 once TGTGCCAGCAGTTTATTGGGGGGCACTGAAGCTTTCTTT CASSLLGGTEAFF
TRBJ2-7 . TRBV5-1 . TGCGCCAGCAGCTTGACAGGGCGAGAGCAGTACTTC CASSLTGREQYF
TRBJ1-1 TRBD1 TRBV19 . TGTGCCAGTAGTATACAGGGGGCGCCGGGAACTGAAGCTTTCTTT CASSIQGAPGTEAFF
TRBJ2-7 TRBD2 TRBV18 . TGTGCCAGCTCGGTCCGGGAGGCACCCTCCTACGAGCAGTACTTC CASSVREAPSYEQYF
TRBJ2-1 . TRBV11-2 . TGTGCCAGCAGCCTACGTGGCAGACTCGGCTCTGATGAGCAGTTCTTC CASSLRGRLGSDEQFF
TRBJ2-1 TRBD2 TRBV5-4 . TGTGCCAGCAGCTTCCGACGGGGGGGTGAGGATGAGCAGTTCTTC CASSFRRGGEDEQFF
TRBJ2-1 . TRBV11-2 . TGTGCCAGCAGCTTAGGTCTGAATGAGCAGTTCTTC CASSLGLNEQFF
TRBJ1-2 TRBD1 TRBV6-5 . TGTGCCAGCAGCCAATACGGACAGGGGGCGGAAGGCTACACCTTC CASSQYGQGAEGYTF
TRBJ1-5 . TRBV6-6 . TGTGCCAGCCTAATGCAGGGGACTAGCAATCAGCCCCAGCATTTT CASLMQGTSNQPQHF
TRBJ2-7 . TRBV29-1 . TGCAGCGTTGCCGGGATCACCTACGAGCAGTACTTC CSVAGITYEQYF
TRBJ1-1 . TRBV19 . TGTGCCAGTACCACCGGTGGCGGCTATAACACTGAAGCTTTCTTT CASTTGGGYNTEAFF
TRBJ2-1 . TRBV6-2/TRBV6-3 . TGTGCCAGCAGTTACCCCTCGGATGAGCAGTTCTTC CASSYPSDEQFF
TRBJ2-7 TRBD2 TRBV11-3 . TGTGCCAGCAGCTTAGGCGGGGGGAGCTCCTACGAGCAGTACTTC CASSLGGGSSYEQYF
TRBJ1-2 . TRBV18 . TGTGCCAGCTCGCCAGACAGGACGATGTTTGGCTACACCTTC CASSPDRTMFGYTF
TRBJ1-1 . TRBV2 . TGTGCCAGCAGTCCCAGGGGGAACACTGAAGCTTTCTTT CASSPRGNTEAFF
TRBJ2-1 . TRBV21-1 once TGTGCCAGCAGCAAATGGAGCTGGAGTCAGCAGTTCTTC CASSKWSWSQQFF
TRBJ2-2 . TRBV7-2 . TGTGCCAGCAGCTTAGGTTCTCGGGGTATGAGCGGGGAGCTGTTTTTT CASSLGSRGMSGELFF
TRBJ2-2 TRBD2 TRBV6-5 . TGTGCCAGCAGTTGGGGGGGGACGAACACCGGGGAGCTGTTTTTT CASSWGGTNTGELFF
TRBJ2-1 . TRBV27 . TGTGCCAGCATGCTTGGGACAAACTACAATGAGCAGTTCTTC CASMLGTNYNEQFF
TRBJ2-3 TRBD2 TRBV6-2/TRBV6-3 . TGTGCCAGCAGTTGGGCGGGGACTAGCAGCACAGATACGCAGTATTTT CASSWAGTSSTDTQYF